One sample yielded the 8 T cell receptor beta chains listed below, sequenced in a study of T cell responses to AZD1222 COVID-19 vaccine (dated by TCRdb to the early 2020s). Libraries were constructed by the immunoSEQ multiplex PCR assay. What TCRdb holds here is the immuneACCESS table cut down to in-frame rearrangements. Part of the clones is not present; checked against another copy, under half of the missing clones reflect an unresolved V gene, and the others are unexplained. A total of about 260,000 clones appear in this sample, approximately 93% of them only once. The ten largest clonotypes hold around 0.57% of the sample. Per the publication, the time point label means: baseline before first vaccination. This specimen consisted of peripheral blood, obtained on day 0 of AZD1222 vaccination. These receptors came from an adult in good health.

The chain uses TRBV5-1 and TRBJ1-1; no firm D call. This CDR3 is 13 amino acids long. In germline, CDR1 is SGHRS, CDR2 YFSETQ. The V gene lost 4 bases and the J gene lost 0 bases, with 7 bases spanning the gap. As DNA, the CDR3 is TGCGCCAGCAGCCGGGCCATGAACACTGAAGCTTTCTTT. Translated, it gives CASSRAMNTEAFF.

The count of this clone is one. The chain combines TRBV7-9 with TRBJ1-1; a possible D gene is TRBD1 (6 bases). V lost 0 bases and J 1 base, leaving 12 bases between the germline ends. Germline CDR1 and CDR2: SEHNR and FQNEAQ (reference sequence). CDR3 length: 16 amino acids. CDR3 region: CASSLANRGQNTEAFF. CDR3 in DNA: TGTGCCAGCAGCTTAGCAAATCGGGGGCAGAACACTGAAGCTTTCTTT.

This clone was counted once. This rearrangement joins TRBV28 to TRBJ2-3; 13 nucleotides agree with TRBD2. Unmatched junction bases numbered 9, after V lost 8 bases and J lost 7 bases. Germline lookup yields CDR1 MDHEN and CDR2 SYDVKM. The CDR3 consists of 15 residues. The CDR3 DNA sequence: TGTGCCAGCCTTACTAGCGGGAGGGCCGGGTATACGCAGTATTTT. Its translation: CASLTSGRAGYTQYF. Full variable domain (outside the CDR3, taken from reference TRBV28 and TRBJ2-3): DVKVTQSSRYLVKRTGEKVFLECVQDMDHENMFWYRQDPGLGLRLIYFSYDVKMKEKGDIPEGYSVSREKKERFSLILESASTNQTSMYLCASLTSGRAGYTQYFGPGTRLTVL.

The count of this clone is one. The chain joins TRBV11-3 to TRBJ1-2; 8 nucleotides match TRBD1. The length of the CDR3 is 14 residues. The germline V gene encodes CDR1 SGHNT and CDR2 YENEEA. J gave up 8 bases and V 0 bases, and 5 bases lay outside the gene matches. CDR3 DNA: TGTGCCAGCAGCTTAGACCAGACAGGGGACGGCTACACCTTC. Protein: CASSLDQTGDGYTF.

The CDR3 protein is CASRSQGDYGYTF. The CDR3 bases are TGTGCCAGCAGGAGTCAGGGGGACTATGGCTACACCTTC. The chain recombines TRBV6-1 with TRBJ1-2, with TRBD1 matching over 7 bases. Germline V gene lookup returns CDR1 MNHNS and CDR2 SASEGT. The CDR3 runs to 13 residues. V gave up 6 bases and J gave up 3 bases; unmatched junction bases: 4.

J is TRBJ1-5 and V is TRBV6-6; the match to TRBD1 covers 7 bases. The V gene end was trimmed by 8 bases and the J gene end by 5 bases; junction bases not matched to a gene: 6. The CDR3 totals 13 residues. The germline CDR1 and CDR2 sequences are MNHNY and SVGAGI (reference sequence). The CDR3 here is CASGGTVHQPQHF. The CDR3 DNA is TGTGCCAGCGGAGGGACAGTACATCAGCCCCAGCATTTT.

The sample holds one count of this clone. The chain combines TRBV7-8 with TRBJ2-7; 8 positions agree with TRBD1. J lost 6 bases, V lost 3 bases, and 4 bases had no gene match. The length of the CDR3 is 13 residues. Germline V gives CDR1 SGHVS, CDR2 FQNEAQ. Here the CDR3 DNA reads TGTGCCAGCAGCTTCGGACAGGGAGGCGAGCAGTACTTC. Protein: CASSFGQGGEQYF.

The chain uses TRBV11-3 and TRBJ2-1; D could derive from TRBD1 or TRBD2 (6 bases each). The CDR3 runs 14 residues. The V gene's germline CDR1 is SGHNT and CDR2 YENEEA. V lost 1 base, J lost 8 bases, and 12 bases lay in between. This CDR3 reads CASSLVGGTYEQFF. Written as DNA, the CDR3 is TGTGCCAGCAGCTTAGTAGGGGGGACCTATGAGCAGTTCTTC.